A single TCR beta chain is shown here with its context. The antigen remains undetermined. This record belongs to a study of response to subunit inactivated influenza vaccine. Via MiXCR, TCRdb re-called the RT-PCR reads, giving one row per CDR3 protein. The table has more than 700,000 distinct CDR3 sequences, around 21% seen once; the top ten hold roughly 10%. The CDR3 totals 16 residues. Germline assignment: CDR1 MNHEY and CDR2 SVGEGT. The V end was cut by 2 bases, the J end by 6 bases, with 17 bases between. Whole-study findings and limits: The authors put forward the suggestion that each seasonal influenza vaccination may bring in only a limited number of new T cells.

The chain combines TRBV6-2 or TRBV6-3 with TRBJ2-1, with D perhaps TRBD1 (6 bases). The receptor was derived from a man between 45 and 60 years old who received an inactivated influenza vaccine. Here the sequenced sample was PBMCs from blood, taken 5 days after vaccination. The CDR3 sequence is CASSYPLDSGPNEQFF. In nucleotides, the CDR3 is TGTGCCAGCAGTTACCCCCTGGACAGCGGTCCCAATGAGCAGTTCTTC.